This T cell receptor beta chain originates from a study of response to subunit inactivated influenza vaccine. Study-level results: The study's authors posited that every seasonal influenza vaccination enlists few new T cells.

TCRdb processed the RT-PCR reads anew with MiXCR; each CDR3 protein has one entry. This table has about 650,000 distinct CDR3 sequences, 15% to 18% appearing once. V lost 0 bases and J lost 0, with 9 bases in between. Germline CDR1 LNHNV, CDR2 YYDKDF (reference sequence). This CDR3 has 15 residues. Concerning this clonotype itself: Antigen unknown.

The V call is TRBV15, the J call TRBJ2-7; a weak D match, TRBD1 (5 bases). The sample in question was PBMCs from blood, obtained 12 days after vaccination. The receptor comes from a man over 45 who received an inactivated influenza vaccine. This chain's CDR3 is CATSRDTGFSYEQYF. The DNA for the CDR3 is TGTGCCACCAGCAGAGACACAGGATTCTCCTACGAGCAGTACTTC.